This is a list of T cell receptor beta chains from one sample in a study of OX40 agonist ivuxolimab in advanced cancers. Data came from immunoSEQ multiplex PCR; TCRdb stores just in-frame clones and leaves some out. The table has some 83,000 clones, 86% seen once. This specimen was CD4+ or CD8+ T cells sorted from blood, taken in a trial of the OX40 agonist ivuxolimab. The receptors originated from an adult with an advanced solid tumor such as melanoma, head and neck, liver or kidney cancer. CDR3s include the opening cysteine and the closing phenylalanine or tryptophan. A D gene is named only where the DNA matches it firmly. Expanded clones are given a class, and other clones once, few, many or no size at all.

J gene: TRBJ1-2; clone size: once; V gene: TRBV6-1; D gene: .; CDR3 DNA: TGTGCCAGCAGTGCGAAGGTTGGGATCTATGGCTACACCTTC; CDR3 protein: CASSAKVGIYGYTF
J gene: TRBJ1-6; clone size: .; V gene: TRBV11-3; D gene: .; CDR3 DNA: TGTGCCAGCAGCTTAGCAGATTCACCCCTCCACTTT; CDR3 protein: CASSLADSPLHF
J gene: TRBJ1-5; clone size: .; V gene: TRBV11-2; D gene: .; CDR3 DNA: TGTGCCAGCAGCTTGGGTAGCAATCAGCCCCAGCATTTT; CDR3 protein: CASSLGSNQPQHF
J gene: TRBJ2-5; clone size: few; V gene: TRBV25-1; D gene: .; CDR3 DNA: TGTGCCAGACTCCTTCAAGAGACCCAGTACTTC; CDR3 protein: CARLLQETQYF
J gene: TRBJ2-2; clone size: once; V gene: TRBV4-3; D gene: TRBD2; CDR3 DNA: TGCGCCAGCAGCCAAGATAGGGCGGGACTAGCGGTAGCCAACACCGGGGAGCTGTTTTTT; CDR3 protein: CASSQDRAGLAVANTGELFF
J gene: TRBJ1-5; clone size: .; V gene: TRBV10-2; D gene: .; CDR3 DNA: TGCGCCAGCAGAGGGGGACTCAATCAGCCCCAGCATTTT; CDR3 protein: CASRGGLNQPQHF
J gene: TRBJ2-5; clone size: once; V gene: TRBV5-1; D gene: TRBD1; CDR3 DNA: TGCGCCAGCACGGGACAGCCCCTGATGGAGACCCAGTACTTC; CDR3 protein: CASTGQPLMETQYF
J gene: TRBJ2-7; clone size: .; V gene: TRBV7-6; D gene: .; CDR3 DNA: TGTGCCAGCAGCTTAGGGGCTAGTGGGGAGCAGTACTTC; CDR3 protein: CASSLGASGEQYF
J gene: TRBJ1-4; clone size: .; V gene: TRBV6-5; D gene: .; CDR3 DNA: TGTGCCAGCAGTCCTCCCTCGCGGGACAAACTGTTTTTT; CDR3 protein: CASSPPSRDKLFF
J gene: TRBJ2-3; clone size: once; V gene: TRBV11-2; D gene: .; CDR3 DNA: TGTGCCAGCAGCCCAGGGGCTCGCACAGATACGCAGTATTTT; CDR3 protein: CASSPGARTDTQYF
J gene: TRBJ1-1; clone size: .; V gene: TRBV11-3; D gene: TRBD1; CDR3 DNA: TGTGCCAGCAGCTCAAATCAGGGGGCAACTGAAGCTTTCTTT; CDR3 protein: CASSSNQGATEAFF
J gene: TRBJ2-2; clone size: .; V gene: TRBV5-1; D gene: .; CDR3 DNA: TGCGCCAGCAGCTTGAGGGCACATGGGGGTTCCGGGGAGCTGTTTTTT; CDR3 protein: CASSLRAHGGSGELFF
J gene: TRBJ1-1; clone size: .; V gene: TRBV27; D gene: .; CDR3 DNA: TGTGCCAGCAGTTTATTATCCGTAGGGCGGACTGAAGCTTTCTTT; CDR3 protein: CASSLLSVGRTEAFF
J gene: TRBJ2-7; clone size: once; V gene: TRBV11-2; D gene: TRBD2; CDR3 DNA: TGTGCCAGCAGCCCGACTAGCGGGCCCTCCTACGAGCAGTACTTC; CDR3 protein: CASSPTSGPSYEQYF
J gene: TRBJ2-3; clone size: once; V gene: TRBV19; D gene: .; CDR3 DNA: TGTGCCGGTGCGATCGACGTTGGGTATTTT; CDR3 protein: CAGAIDVGYF
J gene: TRBJ2-5; clone size: .; V gene: TRBV7-2; D gene: .; CDR3 DNA: TGTGCCAGCAGCTCCTACCAAGAGACCCAGTACTTC; CDR3 protein: CASSSYQETQYF
J gene: TRBJ1-2; clone size: .; V gene: TRBV5-5; D gene: .; CDR3 DNA: TGTGCCAGCAGCTGGGGCGGAGGACTTAACTATGGCTACACCTTC; CDR3 protein: CASSWGGGLNYGYTF
J gene: TRBJ1-2; clone size: few; V gene: TRBV7-9; D gene: .; CDR3 DNA: TGTGCCAGCAGCGCGACGGACTATGGCTACACCTTC; CDR3 protein: CASSATDYGYTF
J gene: TRBJ2-1; clone size: .; V gene: TRBV7-2; D gene: .; CDR3 DNA: TGTGCCAGCAGCTTAGCCCCCCTGGGGATGGGCAATGAGCAGTTCTTC; CDR3 protein: CASSLAPLGMGNEQFF
J gene: TRBJ1-2; clone size: once; V gene: TRBV6-5; D gene: TRBD1; CDR3 DNA: TGTGCCAGCAGATCTCGACAGGGAGGGCTCTATGGCTACACCTTC; CDR3 protein: CASRSRQGGLYGYTF
J gene: TRBJ2-3; clone size: .; V gene: TRBV9; D gene: .; CDR3 DNA: TGTGCCAGCAGCCCTCGTAGCGGACCTAGCACAGATACGCAGTATTTT; CDR3 protein: CASSPRSGPSTDTQYF
J gene: TRBJ1-1; clone size: .; V gene: TRBV6-6; D gene: .; CDR3 DNA: TGTGCCAGCAGTTACTCTACCCCAGGGAGCACTGAAGCTTTCTTT; CDR3 protein: CASSYSTPGSTEAFF